The 27 T cell receptor beta chains below were found in one sample sequenced in a study of cytomegalovirus exposure and HLA in healthy donors. The primer mix had 60 Vbeta and 13 Jbeta primers. The method was immunoSEQ multiplex PCR; TCRdb's version includes in-frame clones alone and lacks a portion of them. The table records about 160,000 clones, 75% of them present only once. Sequencing was carried out using PBMCs. The receptors stem from a female donor in good health and CMV-seronegative.

This clone was detected only a few times. The V gene is TRBV23-1, the J gene TRBJ2-2; perhaps TRBD2 as D (5 bases). TRBV23-1 has ORF status, its function being uncertain. V shed 8 bases and J shed 0 bases, with 13 bases lying between them. CDR3 length: 15 amino acids. CDR3 amino acids: CASPSSAANTGELFF. The CDR3 region has the DNA TGCGCCAGCCCGAGTAGCGCCGCGAACACCGGGGAGCTGTTTTTT.

This chain uses TRBV10-3 with TRBJ2-5; TRBD1 matches 7 bases. Trimming at V came to 2 bases and at J to 3 bases, leaving 9 bases not matched to a gene. Germline-derived CDR1 and CDR2 are ENHRY and SYGVKD. There are 16 residues in the CDR3. The CDR3 DNA reads TGTGCCATCAGTGAGAAGATCATGGACAGGAAAGAGACCCAGTACTTC. It encodes CAISEKIMDRKETQYF.

The chain is built from TRBV7-2 and TRBJ2-7; 11 nucleotides line up with TRBD1. The CDR3 spans 15 residues. The germline gives CDR1 SGHTA, CDR2 FQGNSA. The J segment lost 7 bases and the V segment lost 7 bases, leaving 12 bases of the junction unmatched. The CDR3 is CASKKGQGEAREQYF. DNA for the CDR3: TGTGCCAGCAAAAAGGGACAGGGGGAGGCTCGGGAGCAGTACTTC.

This chain connects TRBV30 to TRBJ1-6, with a tentative D call TRBD1 (6 bases). This CDR3 contains 13 residues. V was cut by 2 bases and J by 9 bases, with 11 bases left in between. Germline assignment: CDR1 GTSNPN and CDR2 SVGIG (reference sequence). The CDR3 reads CAWSWQGTSPLHF. CDR3 nucleotides: TGTGCCTGGAGTTGGCAGGGGACTTCACCCCTCCACTTT.

The V gene is TRBV5-4, the J gene TRBJ2-7; 7 bases fit TRBD2. This CDR3 is 15 amino acids long. J was trimmed by 4 bases and V by 3 bases; bases with no gene match: 10. Germline values: CDR1 SGHNT, CDR2 YYREEE (reference sequence). CDR3 DNA: TGTGCCAGCAGCTCCCGGTCGGGGGGTCCGTACGAGCAGTACTTC. It is translated as CASSSRSGGPYEQYF.

The genes are TRBV6-6 and TRBJ1-2; D ambiguous. V was trimmed by 4 bases and J by 4 bases, leaving 13 bases between them. The CDR3 totals 14 residues. In germline, CDR1 is MNHNY, CDR2 SVGAGI (reference sequence). The CDR3 nucleotides read TGTGCCAGCAGTTTGCCGACATTGCCCTATGGCTACACCTTC. Its translation is CASSLPTLPYGYTF.

This chain joins TRBV19 and TRBJ2-1, with 8 nucleotides matching TRBD2. V was pared by 8 bases and J by 4 bases, with 4 bases of the junction left unmatched. The length of the CDR3 is 13 residues. The germline V gene encodes CDR1 LNHDA and CDR2 SQIVND (reference sequence). The DNA for the CDR3 is TGTGCCAGTGAGCCTAGCGGGTACAATGAGCAGTTCTTC. It yields the protein CASEPSGYNEQFF. The complete variable domain, with remaining parts taken from reference TRBV19 and TRBJ2-1, reads DGGITQSPKYLFRKEGQNVTLSCEQNLNHDAMYWYRQDPGQGLRLIYYSQIVNDFQKGDIAEGYSVSREKKESFPLTVTSAQKNPTAFYLCASEPSGYNEQFFGPGTRLTVL.

In DNA, the CDR3 is TGTGCCAGCACAAGCACAGATACGCAGTATTTT. Amino acid sequence: CASTSTDTQYF. V gene TRBV6-1 combines with J gene TRBJ2-3, with unresolved D. Per the germline V gene, CDR1 is MNHNS and CDR2 is SASEGT. V was shortened by 7 bases and J by 0 bases, with 2 bases between the two germline ends. The CDR3 is made up of 11 amino acids.

The V and J genes are TRBV4-3 and TRBJ1-4; possible D gene TRBD1, 6 bases. Per germline, CDR1 LGHNA and CDR2 YSLEER. Between the trimmed V and J ends, which lost 2 bases and 7 bases, there was a span of 14 bases. CDR3 length: 15 amino acids. The CDR3 spells CASSQHGGRGEKLFF. DNA for the CDR3: TGCGCCAGCAGCCAACACGGGGGGCGCGGTGAAAAACTGTTTTTT.

The chain joins TRBV28 to TRBJ2-5; unclear D gene. This CDR3 is 13 amino acids long. The germline CDR1 and CDR2 sequences are MDHEN and SYDVKM. Trimming cost V 7 bases and J 0 bases, with 9 bases left between them. The CDR3 DNA reads TGTGCCAGCAAACCCGGAGACCAAGAGACCCAGTACTTC. Its protein product is CASKPGDQETQYF.

Only one count was recorded for this clone. The V and J genes are TRBV7-2 and TRBJ2-7; 8 positions agree with TRBD2. The J segment lost 7 bases and the V segment lost 6 bases, leaving 14 bases of the junction unmatched. The CDR3 totals 15 residues. Germline CDR1 and CDR2: SGHTA and FQGNSA. The CDR3 loop is CASSLGLVRAGEQYF. In DNA form, the CDR3 reads TGTGCCAGCAGTTTGGGACTAGTCCGGGCGGGGGAGCAGTACTTC.

This chain links TRBV30 with TRBJ2-6; D unresolved. V gave up 6 bases and J gave up 3 bases, with 9 bases separating them. The CDR3 loop spans 13 amino acids. Germline loops: CDR1 GTSNPN, CDR2 SVGIG (reference sequence). The CDR3: CACAVSGANVLTF. The CDR3 region has the DNA TGTGCCTGTGCGGTGAGTGGGGCCAACGTCCTGACTTTC.

The chain recombines TRBV10-3 with TRBJ2-7; D might be TRBD2 (5 bases). The CDR3 runs 15 residues. V was shortened by 0 bases and J by 5 bases, with 14 bases between the two germline ends. CDR1 is ENHRY, CDR2 SYGVKD, per germline. CDR3 amino acids: CAISESGRRRNEQYF. The CDR3 DNA reads TGTGCCATCAGTGAGTCTGGCCGACGGAGGAACGAGCAGTACTTC.

The CDR3 sequence: CASSPIWNELATLPNEQFF. The CDR3 nucleotides read TGTGCCAGCAGCCCCATATGGAACGAACTAGCGACCCTTCCTAATGAGCAGTTCTTC. This sequence joins TRBV7-9 and TRBJ2-1, with TRBD2 matching 7 bases. The J segment lost 7 bases and the V segment lost 5 bases, leaving 23 bases of the junction unmatched. The CDR3 length is 19 residues. The V gene's germline CDR1 is SEHNR and CDR2 FQNEAQ (reference sequence).

V and J are TRBV7-9 and TRBJ1-4; D is possibly TRBD1 (5 bases). Germline values: CDR1 SEHNR, CDR2 FQNEAQ (reference sequence). The V end lost 5 bases, the J end lost 6 bases, and 13 bases lay between the germline ends. This CDR3 region has 14 residues. Here the CDR3 reads CASSPQGPHEKLFF. As DNA, the CDR3 is TGTGCCAGCAGCCCCCAGGGCCCTCATGAAAAACTGTTTTTT.

The sample holds a few counts of this clone. The gene calls are TRBV7-2 and TRBJ2-5; TRBD2 might be the D (6 bases). CDR1 SGHTA and CDR2 FQGNSA come from the germline V gene. V lost 6 bases and J 1 base, leaving 15 bases between the germline ends. The CDR3 is 15 residues long. The CDR3 protein is CASRETQLAQETQYF. DNA of the CDR3: TGTGCCAGCAGAGAAACACAACTAGCCCAAGAGACCCAGTACTTC.

The chain couples TRBV19 to TRBJ2-7; possible D gene TRBD2, 6 bases. The ends were cut back, 9 bases at V and 3 bases at J, with 18 bases in the middle. This CDR3 has 14 amino acids. The germline V gene has CDR1 LNHDA and CDR2 SQIVND (reference sequence). CDR3 in DNA: TGTGCCAGCTCCAGCGGGCAGGGAGTCTACGAGCAGTACTTC. It yields the protein CASSSGQGVYEQYF.

V gene TRBV7-2 combines with J gene TRBJ1-6; D is ambiguous. Trimming took 5 bases from V and 7 from J, leaving 9 bases between them. The germline gives CDR1 SGHTA, CDR2 FQGNSA. This CDR3 is built from 13 residues. CDR3 amino acids: CASSERANSPLHF. CDR3 nucleotides: TGTGCCAGCAGCGAACGCGCCAATTCACCCCTCCACTTT.

The gene calls are TRBV5-4 and TRBJ1-4; a weak D match, TRBD1 (5 bases). Trimming removed 4 bases at V and 2 bases at J, with 9 bases between. Germline-derived CDR1 and CDR2 are SGHNT and YYREEE (reference sequence). The CDR3 consists of 14 residues. CDR3 residues: CASSPRQTNEKLFF. The DNA for the CDR3 is TGTGCCAGCAGCCCCCGACAGACTAATGAAAAACTGTTTTTT.

This chain links TRBV9 with TRBJ2-3, with 7 bases matching TRBD2. The CDR3 is 15 amino acids. V was clipped by 4 bases and J by 1 base; unmatched bases: 6. The germline V gene encodes CDR1 SGDLS and CDR2 YYNGEE. The CDR3 protein is CASSSAGVGTDTQYF. As DNA, the CDR3 is TGTGCCAGCAGCTCCGCGGGAGTGGGCACAGATACGCAGTATTTT.

The sample holds a few counts of this clone. The V call is TRBV4-3, the J call TRBJ1-2, with 8 nucleotides matching TRBD1. Per the germline V gene, CDR1 is LGHNA and CDR2 is YSLEER. The CDR3 is 15 residues long. The trim removed 3 bases at V and 6 bases at J, leaving 9 bases unmatched. For the CDR3, the DNA is TGCGCCAGCAGCCATACCAGACAGGGGAAAAATGGCTACACCTTC. Protein sequence: CASSHTRQGKNGYTF.

This chain uses TRBV30 with TRBJ2-7; a weak D match, TRBD2 (6 bases). There are 12 residues in the CDR3. Germline CDR1 is GTSNPN and CDR2 is SVGIG (reference sequence). V dropped 3 bases and J dropped 5 bases, with 11 bases sitting between them. In DNA form, the CDR3 reads TGTGCCTGGAGGGGGTGGAGGGACGAGCAGTACTTC. This translates into CAWRGWRDEQYF.

V usage is TRBV2 and J usage is TRBJ1-5; maybe TRBD1 (5 bases). The length of the CDR3 is 14 residues. Germline CDR1 and CDR2: SNHLY and FYNNEI. V lost 7 bases and J 6 bases, leaving 16 bases between the germline ends. As DNA, the CDR3 is TGTGCCAGCAATGCAGGGAGGTTGACTCAGCCCCAGCATTTT. Protein product: CASNAGRLTQPQHF.

A note on this clone: A junction end diverges from the germline sequence, so it may reflect a read error. Other nucleotide sequences in the sample specify the same CDR3. This sequence joins TRBV7-7 and TRBJ1-1; D is unclear. Germline values: CDR1 SSHAT, CDR2 FNYEAQ (reference sequence). The CDR3 loop spans 13 amino acids. CDR3 coding DNA: TGTGCTAGCAGCTTGGCCATGAACACTGAAGCTTTCTTT. Translated: CASSLAMNTEAFF. The variable domain in full, completed from reference TRBV7-7 and TRBJ1-1, reads GAGVSQSPRYKVTKRGQDVTLRCDPISSHATLYWYQQALGQGPEFLTYFNYEAQPDKSGLPSDRFSAERPEGSISTLTIQRTEQRDSAMYRCASSLAMNTEAFFGQGTRLTVV.

The CDR3 sequence: CASSLSGTGHEKLFF. The CDR3 coding sequence is TGTGCCAGCAGTTTATCCGGGACAGGTCACGAAAAACTGTTTTTT. The chain recombines TRBV28 with TRBJ1-4, with TRBD1 matching over 8 bases. CDR3 length: 15 amino acids. Germline values: CDR1 MDHEN, CDR2 SYDVKM. J gave up 8 bases and V 1 base, and 6 bases lay outside the gene matches.

The chain has TRBV4-3 and TRBJ2-3; D may be TRBD1 (7 bases). With 0 bases removed from V and 6 bases from J, the gap between germline ends came to 13 bases. Germline CDR1 is LGHNA and CDR2 is YSLEER. The CDR3 covers 15 residues. The DNA of the CDR3 is TGCGCCAGCAGCCAAGACGGGGGCAGGGGGGATACGCAGTATTTT. It encodes CASSQDGGRGDTQYF.

CDR3 in DNA: TGTGCCTGGAGGGGCGGGGGGCGAGACACCGGGGAGCTGTTTTTT. Its protein is CAWRGGGRDTGELFF. The chain carries TRBV30 and TRBJ2-2, with 8 bases fitting TRBD2. The CDR3 is 15 residues long. J gave up 3 bases and V 3 bases, and 6 bases lay outside the gene matches. CDR1 is GTSNPN and CDR2 is SVGIG in the germline V gene (reference sequence).